This T cell receptor beta chain was recorded in a study of T-cell memory formation after mild COVID-19. This clonotype was found a few times. What it binds is unknown. TCRdb re-derived calls from the 5' RACE reads in MiXCR, one entry per CDR3 protein. The data contain 92,000 or so distinct CDR3 sequences, approximately 16% of them singletons. Points from the study as a whole: Pre-infection memory carried some responding clones, suggesting that cross-reactive memory joined. Largely, contracting CD4+ clones fell within CM and EM, and contracting CD8+ clones within EMRA. For second-wave clones that peaked at day 37, SARS-CoV-2 specificity went unverified.

In germline, CDR1 is MNHEY, CDR2 SVGAGI. V dropped 5 bases and J dropped 3 bases, with 11 bases sitting between them. The CDR3 spans 14 residues. The sample consisted of PBMCs or a T cell subset sorted from them (not recorded which). The source is a young man who had mild COVID-19 (a few samples of this study predate the infection). Cell type and time point are not known. V usage is TRBV6-5 and J usage is TRBJ2-1; D tentatively fits TRBD1 or TRBD2 (5 bases each). CDR3 in DNA: TGTGCCAGCAGTACGGGGACGTACTACAATGAGCAGTTCTTC. Translation gives CASSTGTYYNEQFF.